This T cell receptor beta chain stems from a study of metastatic and nonmetastatic thyroid tumors. The entire patient cohort was treatment-naive prior to thyroid surgery. Germline lookup yields CDR1 LGHDT and CDR2 YNNKEL (reference sequence). The CDR3 contains 17 residues. The trim removed 0 bases at V and 5 bases at J, leaving 6 bases unmatched. This clone was observed many times. Through MiXCR, TCRdb re-clonotyped the PCR reads. The profile covers about 13,000 clones, with more than 25% appearing a single time and nearly 20% taken by the ten largest. The origin of this receptor is a female donor with papillary thyroid cancer or a benign thyroid nodule (not recorded which). Some clones in this sample may be carry-over from other donors' samples. This chain joins TRBV3-1 and TRBJ2-5, with 13 bases fitting TRBD2. What was sequenced was tumor tissue. CDR3 loop: CASSQDPRLAGGETQYF. The DNA for the CDR3 is TGTGCCAGCAGCCAAGACCCCAGACTAGCGGGAGGTGAGACCCAGTACTTC.